A selection of T cell receptor beta chains follows, all from one sample in a study of a mutant IDH1 vaccine in newly diagnosed glioma. Which antigens these TCRs recognize remains unknown. Profiled with immunoSEQ multiplex PCR; TCRdb holds only in-frame clones, not every one. The sample lists tens of thousands of clones, 65% seen once, with under 5.5% in the top ten. The sample here was peripheral blood mononuclear cells (PBMCs), taken from a glioma patient whose treatment included an IDH1 peptide vaccine. The receptors were sampled from a man aged 35-49 years with glioma. Some clones in this sample may be carry-over from other donors' samples. Both conserved end residues are part of each CDR3. D genes are given only for firm matches. A clone size is listed for some rows: how often the clone was seen (once, few, many), or a class if it is expanded.

CDR3nt | CDR3aa | abundance | d_gene | j_gene | v_gene
TGTGCCAGCAGCTCCGGAGCTACAGGGTCCGGGGAGCTGTTTTTT | CASSSGATGSGELFF | few | - | TRBJ2-2 | TRBV7-2
TGTGCCAGCAGTGAGGGGCGGGGATTTGGATCATATGAGCAGTTCTTC | CASSEGRGFGSYEQFF | once | - | TRBJ2-1 | TRBV2
TGTGCCAGCAGCGTAGGAGGGATGAGTAATGAGCAGTTCTTC | CASSVGGMSNEQFF | - | - | TRBJ2-1 | TRBV9
TGTGCCAGCACCGACGGGGCGGCGCGGAGCCAGTACTTC | CASTDGAARSQYF | - | - | TRBJ2-5 | TRBV6-5
TGCGCCAGCAGCCACGCTATCCTCTCTGGAAACACCATATATTTT | CASSHAILSGNTIYF | - | - | TRBJ1-3 | TRBV4-1
TGCGCCAGCAGCTTGGCCGAGGGGGGTTTCTCACCCCTCCACTTT | CASSLAEGGFSPLHF | - | - | TRBJ1-6 | TRBV5-1
TGTGCCAGCAGCGCGACAGGGAGAGAGACCCAGTACTTC | CASSATGRETQYF | once | TRBD1 | TRBJ2-5 | TRBV7-9
TGTGCCAGCAGTGCTAGTTTGCCCTACAACACCGGGGAGCTGTTTTTT | CASSASLPYNTGELFF | - | - | TRBJ2-2 | TRBV25-1
TGTGCTAGCAGCGCCACGGACCTTAGCTCCGGGGAGCTGTTTTTT | CASSATDLSSGELFF | few | - | TRBJ2-2 | TRBV7-7
TGTGCCAGCAGCTTAGATATTACAGGGAAAAGCAATCAGCCCCAGCATTTT | CASSLDITGKSNQPQHF | - | - | TRBJ1-5 | TRBV11-3
TGCGCCAGCAGCCCTAGAGGAGGTCTAGCCGGACAAGAGACCCAGTACTTC | CASSPRGGLAGQETQYF | - | - | TRBJ2-5 | TRBV4-1
TGTGCCAGCAGCAAATCGCCTAGCGGGGGGGCAACGCAGTATTTT | CASSKSPSGGATQYF | - | - | TRBJ2-3 | TRBV21-1
TGCGCCAGCAGCTTGGAGGGTGGCTCTGGGGCCAACGTCCTGACTTTC | CASSLEGGSGANVLTF | - | - | TRBJ2-6 | TRBV5-1
TGTGCCAGCAGTCCTCCGACAGGGTTCGCCGAAGCTTTCTTT | CASSPPTGFAEAFF | - | TRBD1 | TRBJ1-1 | TRBV6-1
TGTGCCAGCACTCTCTCTGGACCCAATGAAAAACTGTTTTTT | CASTLSGPNEKLFF | few | - | TRBJ1-4 | TRBV2
TGTGCCAGCAGTTACTCGACTAGCGGGGACTACGAGCAGTACTTC | CASSYSTSGDYEQYF | - | TRBD2 | TRBJ2-7 | TRBV6-6
TGCGCCAGCTCCATGGACGGGGAGAGGGGCTACACCTTC | CASSMDGERGYTF | - | - | TRBJ1-2 | TRBV5-1
TGCGCCAGCAGCCAAGTGTCTAGCGGGGGGTCTGCCCAAGAGACCCAGTACTTC | CASSQVSSGGSAQETQYF | - | TRBD2 | TRBJ2-5 | TRBV4-1
TGCGCCAGCAGCCCGGCAAGGATGACAGGCCGCCCTAACTATGGCTACACCTTC | CASSPARMTGRPNYGYTF | - | - | TRBJ1-2 | TRBV5-1
TGTGCCAGCAGTTACTCGCGGGGAGCCAAAAACATTCAGTACTTC | CASSYSRGAKNIQYF | - | - | TRBJ2-4 | TRBV6-5
TGTGCCAGCAGTGAAGTAGGGACCTCCTATAATTCACCCCTCCACTTT | CASSEVGTSYNSPLHF | once | - | TRBJ1-6 | TRBV6-1
TGTGCCTGGAGAGGGGACAGGGGGCCCTTTATCAAGGGCCCTGAAGCTTTCTTT | CAWRGDRGPFIKGPEAFF | - | TRBD1 | TRBJ1-1 | TRBV30
TGTGCCTGGAGTAGGGGATATCGAGGCTACACCTTC | CAWSRGYRGYTF | - | - | TRBJ1-2 | TRBV30
TGTGCCAGTAGTAGTTCCCAGATAAGAGATGGCTACACCTTC | CASSSSQIRDGYTF | - | - | TRBJ1-2 | TRBV19
TGTGCCAGCAGCCCTACCGGGACCATGTTCGCTAATACGCAGTATTTT | CASSPTGTMFANTQYF | - | - | TRBJ2-3 | TRBV6-4
TGTGCCAGCAGTGCTTTACTAGCGGGGGGACTAATGAACACCGGGGAGCTGTTTTTT | CASSALLAGGLMNTGELFF | - | TRBD2 | TRBJ2-2 | TRBV2
TGCGCCAGCAGGAGGACAGGGGCCGGGGGGACTGAAGCTTTCTTT | CASRRTGAGGTEAFF | - | TRBD1 | TRBJ1-1 | TRBV10-2
TGTGCCAGCAGTTACCCCCTCCGGGACACAACCTACGAGCAGTACTTC | CASSYPLRDTTYEQYF | - | - | TRBJ2-7 | TRBV7-2
TGTGCCTGGATGAGGGACAGGGTAGAAGAAGCTTTCTTT | CAWMRDRVEEAFF | once | TRBD1 | TRBJ1-1 | TRBV30
TGCGCCAGCAGCCCACCGCAGGGGACCGGGGAGCTGTTTTTT | CASSPPQGTGELFF | - | - | TRBJ2-2 | TRBV5-1
TGTGCCAGCAGTGGGAGACTGGCGGGACCCGGGGAGCTGTTTTTT | CASSGRLAGPGELFF | - | - | TRBJ2-2 | TRBV2
TGTGCCAGTGAACGAAACAATGAGCAGTTCTTC | CASERNNEQFF | - | - | TRBJ2-1 | TRBV7-9
TGTGCCAGCACCGGACAGTCGAACACTGAAGCTTTCTTT | CASTGQSNTEAFF | - | - | TRBJ1-1 | TRBV2
TGTGCCAGCTCACCCGGACAGGGCTCGAACACCGGGGAGCTGTTTTTT | CASSPGQGSNTGELFF | - | TRBD1 | TRBJ2-2 | TRBV18
TGTGCCAGCAGCCCAGGGGCCAGCTCCTACGAGCAGTACTTC | CASSPGASSYEQYF | - | - | TRBJ2-7 | TRBV7-7
TGTGCCAGCAGCGCCTGGGACAGAGACCAAGAGACCCAGTACTTC | CASSAWDRDQETQYF | - | TRBD1 | TRBJ2-5 | TRBV9
TGTGCCAGCAGTTACTCCGACCTTGGCGAAGCTTTCTTT | CASSYSDLGEAFF | - | - | TRBJ1-1 | TRBV6-5
TGTGCCAGCAGTGTCGGGCCGGGGTACGAGCAGTACTTC | CASSVGPGYEQYF | many | - | TRBJ2-7 | TRBV6-1
TGTGCCAGCAGCTCCCTAGGGACAGGCGTCGATGGCTTC | CASSSLGTGVDGF | - | TRBD1 | TRBJ2-4 | TRBV7-9
TGTGCCAGCAGCTTACCACAAGAGCCCCAGCATTTT | CASSLPQEPQHF | - | - | TRBJ1-5 | TRBV7-9
TGTGCCAATGCGAACGGGAACACTGAAGCTTTCTTT | CANANGNTEAFF | - | - | TRBJ1-1 | TRBV19
TGTGCCTGGAACCCTAGCGGGGGGGATACGCAGTATTTT | CAWNPSGGDTQYF | - | TRBD2 | TRBJ2-3 | TRBV30
TGTGCCACCAAGAATGGACAGGGCCGCGCCACTGAAGCTTTCTTT | CATKNGQGRATEAFF | - | TRBD1 | TRBJ1-1 | TRBV7-8
TGCGCCAGCAGCCAAGGACAGGGGGCATCCAATGAGCAGTTCTTC | CASSQGQGASNEQFF | - | TRBD1 | TRBJ2-1 | TRBV4-1